The entry that follows covers one T cell receptor beta chain sequence. Its antigen remains unknown. The record originates from a study of T-cell reconstitution after alpha-beta-depleted transplantation in children. Whole-study results and caveats: It was surviving recipient T cells and thymic progenitors that gave some patients high TCRbeta diversity at day 60. A year post-transplant, T-cell counts and diversity derived mostly from newly produced T cells. In patients about two months after transplant, alpha-beta T cells reportedly arose from several hundred expanded graft clones.

The V segment lost 3 bases and the J segment 0 bases; nucleotides outside the gene matches: 8. CDR3 length: 17 residues. Germline V CDR1 and CDR2: SGHRS, YFSETQ. It was with unique molecular identifiers that the TCRbeta library was prepared. TCRdb used MiXCR to reprocess the PCR reads, holding one entry per CDR3 protein. The sample consists of approximately 190,000 distinct CDR3 sequences, 7.5% to 9.5% of them appearing once. The J gene is TRBJ2-4, the V gene TRBV5-1; 8 positions agree with TRBD1. Sample: PBMCs, mostly from graft donor cells, taken 360 days after TCRalphabeta/CD19-depleted stem cell transplant. The origin of this receptor is a male patient between 2 and 10 years old who had a stem cell transplant for acute myeloid leukemia, so the T cells may come from the graft donor. The CDR3 DNA follows: TGCGCCAGCAGCTCACCGACAGGGGACCTAGCCAAAAACATTCAGTACTTC. It encodes CASSSPTGDLAKNIQYF.